This T cell receptor (beta chain) came from a study of regulatory T cells in long-lasting Graves disease. Study information: Antithyroid drugs had been given to newly diagnosed Graves' patients for under 3 months.

The authors built TCR beta libraries using iRepertoire HTBI primers and Arm-PCR of CDR3 regions. TCRdb re-called the multiplex PCR reads through MiXCR, storing one row per CDR3 protein. The sample carries roughly 500,000 distinct CDR3 sequences, about 11% recorded once. Time point meaning: newly diagnosed GD, antithyroid drugs for less than 3 months. From PBMCs, RNA was extracted and then used to make the TCR library. This clonotype appeared many times. Trimming shortened V by 4 bases and J by 2 bases, and 10 bases separated the two germline ends. The CDR3 totals 14 residues. Germline lookup yields CDR1 SNHLY and CDR2 FYNNEI. The same sample was also used in a study of T cells in Graves' hyperthyroidism and ophthalmopathy. That report notes: Among the patients, aged 18 to 65, hyperthyroidism was newly diagnosed and had lasted under 2 months.

This TCR was sampled from a woman in her 30s with Graves disease. The sample in question was peripheral blood mononuclear cells (PBMCs), obtained at new diagnosis, from a patient treated with antithyroid drugs. This rearrangement joins TRBV2 to TRBJ2-3; D remains unclear. The CDR3 DNA reads as TGTGCCAGCAGTGTACCGAGCTCCACAGATACGCAGTATTTT. Its protein product is CASSVPSSTDTQYF.